One and the same sample provided the 11 T cell receptor beta chains below, sequenced in a study of identical twins. TCRdb re-analysed the 5' RACE reads in MiXCR, keeping a single row per CDR3 protein. The sample holds roughly 770,000 distinct CDR3 sequences, approximately 18% seen once. The sample was also linked to a second study, of T cells expressing NK-cell markers.

What was sequenced was PBMCs. The receptors derive from a woman aged 18-29 years in good health.

The CDR3 nucleotides read TGCAGCGTTGAATCGGGGTCCGACACCGGGGAGCTGTTTTTT. It codes for CSVESGSDTGELFF. The chain combines TRBV29-1 with TRBJ2-2, with D possibly being TRBD2 (5 bases). The V gene lost 2 bases and the J gene lost 3 bases, with 10 bases spanning the gap. Germline V gene sequence: CDR1 SQVTM, CDR2 ANQGSEA. The CDR3 spans 14 residues.

The rearrangement uses TRBV4-3 and TRBJ2-3; a possible D gene is TRBD2 (5 bases). Germline V gives CDR1 LGHNA, CDR2 YSLEER. V was pared by 2 bases and J by 1 base, with 7 bases between. The CDR3 is 14 amino acids. CDR3 nucleotides: TGCGCCAGCAGCCAACAGCGGCGCACAGATACGCAGTATTTT. Translating it yields CASSQQRRTDTQYF.

This clonotype was counted only a few times. The chain employs TRBV12-3 or TRBV12-4 and TRBJ1-4, with 10 nucleotides matching TRBD1. The trim removed 3 bases at V and 13 bases at J, leaving 8 bases unmatched. The CDR3 contains 14 residues. CDR3 in DNA: TGTGCCAGCAGTTTTCGACAGGGGGCGATGACACTGTTTTTT. Its protein product is CASSFRQGAMTLFF.

This clonotype turned up a few times. The chain uses TRBV9 and TRBJ2-1; 8 bases match TRBD2. J was trimmed by 4 bases and V by 0 bases; bases with no gene match: 9. Germline values: CDR1 SGDLS, CDR2 YYNGEE. The CDR3 spans 17 residues. CDR3 sequence reads: CASSVEVGLAGYNEQFF. In DNA, the CDR3 is TGTGCCAGCAGCGTAGAGGTCGGACTAGCAGGTTACAATGAGCAGTTCTTC.

This chain uses TRBV3-1 with TRBJ2-3, with D possibly called TRBD1 or TRBD2 (7 bases each). Looked up from germline, CDR1 is LGHDT and CDR2 is YNNKEL (reference sequence). This CDR3 comprises 16 residues. Between the trimmed V and J ends, which lost 1 base and 9 bases, there was a span of 20 bases. Written as DNA, the CDR3 is TGTGCCAGCAGCCAAGGGGGGGGGGCCAGCAGGGGGACGCAGTATTTT. This sequence encodes CASSQGGGASRGTQYF.

This clonotype has a handful of counts. This CDR3 reads CSVDGTGPPSTF. CDR3 nucleotides: TGCAGCGTTGATGGGACAGGACCACCATCCACCTTC. The rearrangement joins TRBV29-1 to TRBJ1-2; TRBD1 agrees at 8 bases. Trimming at V came to 3 bases and at J to 13 bases, leaving 10 bases not matched to a gene. The CDR3 is made up of 12 amino acids. Per the germline V gene, CDR1 is SQVTM and CDR2 is ANQGSEA.

The chain is built from TRBV9 and TRBJ1-6; D is perhaps TRBD1 (6 bases). Germline V gene sequence: CDR1 SGDLS, CDR2 YYNGEE. V lost 3 bases to trimming and J lost 4 bases, with 11 bases between them. This CDR3 is 15 amino acids long. The CDR3 nucleotides read TGTGCCAGCAGCGAAACAGGGTCTTATAATTCACCCCTCCACTTT. Amino acids: CASSETGSYNSPLHF.

This clonotype occurred many times. V gene TRBV20-1 combines with J gene TRBJ1-1; a possible D gene is TRBD1 (5 bases). V lost 4 bases and J lost 5, with 14 bases in between. This CDR3 has 13 residues. The V gene's germline CDR1 is DFQATT and CDR2 SNEGSKA (reference sequence). This CDR3 reads CSATRQKSTEAFF. The CDR3 bases are TGCAGTGCTACCCGACAGAAAAGTACTGAAGCTTTCTTT.

This clonotype was counted only a few times. The chain is built from TRBV18 and TRBJ1-2; D not resolved. Germline values: CDR1 KGHSH, CDR2 LQKENI. CDR3 length: 13 amino acids. V dropped 6 bases and J dropped 5 bases, with 13 bases sitting between them. CDR3 sequence reads: CASSPGVQYGYTF. The DNA of the CDR3 is TGTGCCAGCTCCCCCGGGGTACAATATGGCTACACCTTC.

This chain uses TRBV18 with TRBJ2-5, with D possibly TRBD2 on 6 matching bases. The V gene's germline CDR1 is KGHSH and CDR2 LQKENI. V was shortened by 0 bases and J by 4 bases, with 15 bases between the two germline ends. The CDR3 is 16 amino acids. CDR3 nucleotides: TGTGCCAGCTCACCACCGGGCGGGGCCCCCGCAGAGACCCAGTACTTC. As protein: CASSPPGGAPAETQYF.

This chain links TRBV12-3 or TRBV12-4 with TRBJ2-5; 8 bases map to TRBD2. V shed 7 bases, J shed 5 bases, and the junction held 9 bases outside the gene matches. The CDR3 contains 14 residues. The CDR3 DNA sequence: TGTGCCAGCACCCCGGGGAAGCGGGGGGAGACCCAGTACTTC. This encodes CASTPGKRGETQYF.